The text below deals with one T cell receptor (beta chain). Trimming removed 2 bases at V and 7 bases at J, with 9 bases between. The CDR3 runs 14 residues. Germline V lookup: CDR1 MDHEN, CDR2 SYDVKM. This sample stems from a study of shared clonotypes between healthy human individuals. Some clones are missing from TCRdb's copy, which holds only in-frame ones; the method was immunoSEQ multiplex PCR. The repertoire holds more than 500,000 clones, with approximately 95% as singletons. The sequence was obtained from a woman in her 30s in good health. The sequencing sample was made of naive CD4+ T cells sorted from blood. Subset noted: CD45RA+ positively selected. The V and J genes are TRBV28 and TRBJ1-6; D ambiguous. The CDR3 sequence: CASSLGIRNSPLHF. The DNA of the CDR3 is TGTGCCAGCAGTTTAGGAATCCGGAATTCACCCCTCCACTTT.